This T cell receptor (beta chain) stems from a study of CD8 T cells in ankylosing spondylitis. Study-wide points: Reactive arthritis synovial fluid and blood were previously reported to contain some motif variants.

The germline V gene has CDR1 MNHEY and CDR2 SVGEGT. The CDR3 runs 15 residues. Deletions cut 6 bases from V and 2 bases from J, with 15 bases between. This clonotype has a handful of counts. The antigen remains undetermined. TCR beta libraries were made by quantitative 5'-RACE with molecular barcodes. Using its own MiXCR run on the 5' RACE reads, TCRdb lists one record per CDR3 protein. The sample lists 200,000 to 300,000 distinct CDR3 sequences; roughly a tenth were seen once. Sample: blood, either unsorted or a sorted T cell fraction (not recorded which). The V call is TRBV6-2 or TRBV6-3, the J call TRBJ2-3; no definite D call. This receptor was identified in a male donor with ankylosing spondylitis or in good health (not recorded which). The CDR3 reads CASSRSDGSTDTQYF. CDR3 DNA: TGTGCCAGCAGCCGCTCGGACGGTTCCACAGATACGCAGTATTTT.